This TCR beta chain emerged from a study of blood T cell repertoires in COVID-19. Study summary: The study drew acute and convalescent COVID-19 samples from the United States, Italy and Spain. In each case, the material was cDNA or gDNA derived from T cells, B-cell-depleted T cells, or PBMCs.

Per the study methods: Scientists estimated how many nucleated cells there were by amplifying reference gene primers. Profiling relied on immunoSEQ multiplex PCR, and the TCRdb table lists in-frame clones only, not all of them. The V and J calls and clone size were taken over from that table, and D and trimming were inferred from the DNA. This sample has approximately 63,000 clones, with 86% found just once. Germline CDR1 is MNHEY and CDR2 is SVGAGI. Trimming stripped 0 bases from V and 8 bases from J, with 14 bases between. The CDR3 spans 15 residues. This clone was observed a single time. Material for sequencing was peripheral blood. The gene calls are TRBV6-5 and TRBJ1-3; no clear D gene. The sequence derives from a woman of 80 years or more with acute or convalescent COVID-19. CDR3 in amino acids: CASSYSLPNHHTIYF. The CDR3 DNA reads TGTGCCAGCAGTTACTCGCTACCAAACCACCACACCATATATTTT.